This TCR beta chain appears in the sequencing data of a study of T-cell memory formation after mild COVID-19. TCR alpha and TCR beta cDNA libraries carrying sample barcodes and UMIs were produced by 5'RACE using constant-segment primers. One entry per CDR3 protein results from TCRdb running MiXCR on the 5' RACE reads. This sample carries 250,000 to 300,000 distinct CDR3 sequences, more than 15% of them seen once, and the ten largest clones take 23%. The germline V gene has CDR1 SEHNR and CDR2 FQNEAQ (reference sequence). The CDR3 loop spans 16 amino acids. V was pared by 5 bases and J by 1 base, with 11 bases of the junction left unmatched.

The origin of this receptor is a man between 18 and 29 years old who had mild COVID-19 (a few samples of this study predate the infection). Cell type and time point are not known. The V and J genes are TRBV7-9 and TRBJ2-7, with 7 nucleotides matching TRBD1. Sequenced material: PBMCs or a T cell subset sorted from them (not recorded which). The DNA of the CDR3 is TGTGCCAGCAGCCGGACAGGCGGGCGTCTTTCCTACGAGCAGTACTTC. As protein: CASSRTGGRLSYEQYF.